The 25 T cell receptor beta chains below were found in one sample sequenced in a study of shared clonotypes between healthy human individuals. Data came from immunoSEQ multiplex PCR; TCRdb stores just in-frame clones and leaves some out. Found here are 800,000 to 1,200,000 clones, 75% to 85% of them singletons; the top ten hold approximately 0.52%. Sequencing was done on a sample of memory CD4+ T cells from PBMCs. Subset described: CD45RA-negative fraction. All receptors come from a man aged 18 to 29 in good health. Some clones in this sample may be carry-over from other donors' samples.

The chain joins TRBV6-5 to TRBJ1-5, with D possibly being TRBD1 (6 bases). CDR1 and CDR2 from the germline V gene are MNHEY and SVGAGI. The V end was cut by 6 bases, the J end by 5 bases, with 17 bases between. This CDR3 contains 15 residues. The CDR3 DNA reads TGTGCCAGCAGCCCTTCGGGCTCAGGGGATCAGCCCCAGCATTTT. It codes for CASSPSGSGDQPQHF.

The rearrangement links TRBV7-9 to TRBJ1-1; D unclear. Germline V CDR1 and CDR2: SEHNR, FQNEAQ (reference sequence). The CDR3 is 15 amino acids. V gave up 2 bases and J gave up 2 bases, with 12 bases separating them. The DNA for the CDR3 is TGTGCCAGCAGCTTACTTCCAGCCAGTAACACTGAAGCTTTCTTT. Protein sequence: CASSLLPASNTEAFF.

CDR3 in DNA: TGTGCCAGCAGGCCCCTCGGTTTGACCGACGGACAGTACTTC. This codes for CASRPLGLTDGQYF. This chain uses TRBV6-6 with TRBJ2-7; D is ambiguous. CDR3 size: 14 residues. Per the germline V gene, CDR1 is MNHNY and CDR2 is SVGAGI (reference sequence). The V gene lost 6 bases and the J gene lost 10 bases, with 22 bases spanning the gap.

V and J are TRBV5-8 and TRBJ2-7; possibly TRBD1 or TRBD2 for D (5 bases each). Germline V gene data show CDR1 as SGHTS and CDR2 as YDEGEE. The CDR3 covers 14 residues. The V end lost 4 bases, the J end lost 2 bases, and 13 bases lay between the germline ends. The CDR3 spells CASSARDPAYEQYF. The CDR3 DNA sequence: TGTGCCAGCAGCGCCCGGGACCCCGCCTACGAGCAGTACTTC.

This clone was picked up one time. In nucleotides, the CDR3 is TGTGCCAGCACGCCTGGTTCCCCCTACAATGAGCAGTTCTTC. Its translation is CASTPGSPYNEQFF. V usage is TRBV25-1 and J usage is TRBJ2-1; no clear D. Trimming took off 7 bases at V and 2 bases at J, with 12 bases between the two ends. This CDR3 comprises 14 residues. In germline, CDR1 is MGHDK, CDR2 SYGVNS. The full variable domain, completed using reference TRBV25-1 and TRBJ2-1, is EADIYQTPRYLVIGTGKKITLECSQTMGHDKMYWYQQDPGMELHLIHYSYGVNSTEKGDLSSESTVSRIRTEHFPLTLESARPSHTSQYLCASTPGSPYNEQFFGPGTRLTVL.

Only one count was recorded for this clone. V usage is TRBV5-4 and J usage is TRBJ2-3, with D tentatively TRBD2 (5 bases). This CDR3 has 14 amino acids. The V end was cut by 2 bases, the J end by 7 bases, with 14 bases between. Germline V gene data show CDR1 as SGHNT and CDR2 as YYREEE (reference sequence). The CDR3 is CASSFWLAKNTQYF. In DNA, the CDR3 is TGTGCCAGCAGCTTTTGGCTAGCTAAAAATACGCAGTATTTT.

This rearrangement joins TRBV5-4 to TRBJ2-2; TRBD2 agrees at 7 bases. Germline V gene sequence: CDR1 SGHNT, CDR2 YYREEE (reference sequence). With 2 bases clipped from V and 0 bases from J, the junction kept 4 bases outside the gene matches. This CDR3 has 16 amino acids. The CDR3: CASSFGGRTNTGELFF. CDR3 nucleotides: TGTGCCAGCAGCTTTGGCGGGAGAACGAACACCGGGGAGCTGTTTTTT.

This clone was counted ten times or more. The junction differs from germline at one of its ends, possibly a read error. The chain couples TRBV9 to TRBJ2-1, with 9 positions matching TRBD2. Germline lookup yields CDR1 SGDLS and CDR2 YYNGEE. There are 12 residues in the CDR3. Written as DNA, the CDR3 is TGTGCCAGCAGCGTAGACGCGGGAGGGCCGGTCTTC. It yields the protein CASSVDAGGPVF.

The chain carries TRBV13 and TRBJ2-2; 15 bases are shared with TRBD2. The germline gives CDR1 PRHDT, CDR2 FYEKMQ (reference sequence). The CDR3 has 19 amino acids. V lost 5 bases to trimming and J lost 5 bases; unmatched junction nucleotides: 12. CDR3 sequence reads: CASSPGLAGGPRKTGELFF. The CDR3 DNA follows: TGTGCCAGCAGCCCTGGACTAGCGGGAGGGCCGCGCAAAACCGGGGAGCTGTTTTTT.

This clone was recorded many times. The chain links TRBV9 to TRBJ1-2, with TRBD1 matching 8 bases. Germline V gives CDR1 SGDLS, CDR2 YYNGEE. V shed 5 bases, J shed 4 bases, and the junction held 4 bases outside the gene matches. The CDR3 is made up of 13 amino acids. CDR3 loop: CASREQGGYGYTF. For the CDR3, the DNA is TGTGCCAGCAGAGAACAGGGGGGCTATGGCTACACCTTC.

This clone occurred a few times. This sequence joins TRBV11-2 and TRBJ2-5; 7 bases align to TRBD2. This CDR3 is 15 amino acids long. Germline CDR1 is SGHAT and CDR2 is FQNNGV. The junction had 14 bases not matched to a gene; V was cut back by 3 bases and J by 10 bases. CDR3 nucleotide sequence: TGTGCCAGCAGCTTTTTGTTACAGGATCCGGGGGGCCAGTACTTC. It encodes CASSFLLQDPGGQYF.

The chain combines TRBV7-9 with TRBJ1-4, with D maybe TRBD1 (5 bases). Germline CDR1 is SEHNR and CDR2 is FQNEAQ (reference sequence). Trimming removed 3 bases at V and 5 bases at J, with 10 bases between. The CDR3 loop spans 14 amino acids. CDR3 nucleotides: TGTGCCAGCAGCTTGGGGGGGTTCAATGAAAAACTGTTTTTT. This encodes CASSLGGFNEKLFF. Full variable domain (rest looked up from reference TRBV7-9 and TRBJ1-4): DTGVSQNPRHKITKRGQNVTFRCDPISEHNRLYWYRQTLGQGPEFLTYFQNEAQLEKSRLLSDRFSAERPKGSFSTLEIQRTEQGDSAMYLCASSLGGFNEKLFFGSGTQLSVL.

CDR3 in DNA: TGTGCCAGCAGCTTAGCGCAATTCGGGAGAGGGGCCGGGGAGCTGTTTTTT. Translation: CASSLAQFGRGAGELFF. This chain links TRBV7-6 with TRBJ2-2; TRBD2 is a possible D gene (6 bases). Germline V gives CDR1 SGHVS, CDR2 FNYEAQ. The CDR3 runs 17 residues. The germline V and J ends were trimmed by 0 bases and 6 bases, with 17 bases remaining between them.

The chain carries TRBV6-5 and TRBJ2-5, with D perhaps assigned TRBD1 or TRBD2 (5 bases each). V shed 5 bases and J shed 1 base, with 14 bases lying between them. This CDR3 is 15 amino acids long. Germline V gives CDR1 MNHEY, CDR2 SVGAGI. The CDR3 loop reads CASSPLRGAQETQYF. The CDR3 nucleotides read TGTGCCAGCAGTCCCCTCCGAGGGGCCCAAGAGACCCAGTACTTC.

CDR3 amino acids: CASSLAGQGNYEQYF. The CDR3 nucleotides read TGTGCCAGCAGCTTAGCGGGACAGGGTAACTACGAGCAGTACTTC. The chain joins TRBV7-7 to TRBJ2-7, with 9 bases lining up with TRBD1. CDR1 is SSHAT and CDR2 is FNYEAQ in the germline V gene (reference sequence). The length of the CDR3 is 15 residues. V gave up 0 bases and J gave up 3 bases; unmatched junction bases: 3.

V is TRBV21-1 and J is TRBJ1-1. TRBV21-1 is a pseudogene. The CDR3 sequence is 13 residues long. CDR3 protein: CAPGLFGTPEAFF. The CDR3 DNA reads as TGTGCCCCGGGGTTGTTTGGGACCCCTGAAGCTTTCTTT.

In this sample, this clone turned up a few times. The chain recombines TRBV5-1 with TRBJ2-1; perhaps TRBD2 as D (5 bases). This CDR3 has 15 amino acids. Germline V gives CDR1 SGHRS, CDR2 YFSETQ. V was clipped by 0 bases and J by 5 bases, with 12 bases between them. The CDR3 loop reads CASSLAGSGHNEQFF. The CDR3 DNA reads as TGCGCCAGCAGCTTGGCAGGAAGCGGCCACAATGAGCAGTTCTTC.

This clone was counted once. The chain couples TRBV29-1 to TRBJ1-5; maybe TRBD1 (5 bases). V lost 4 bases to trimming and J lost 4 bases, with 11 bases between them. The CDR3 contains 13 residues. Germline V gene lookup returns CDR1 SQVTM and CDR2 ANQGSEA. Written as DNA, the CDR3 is TGCAGCGTTGGATGGGGGGGGAATCAGCCCCAGCATTTT. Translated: CSVGWGGNQPQHF.

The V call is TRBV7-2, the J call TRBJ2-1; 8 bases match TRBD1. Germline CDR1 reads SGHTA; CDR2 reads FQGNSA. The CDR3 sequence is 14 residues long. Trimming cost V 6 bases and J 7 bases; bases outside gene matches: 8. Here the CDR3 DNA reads TGTGCCAGCAGGGAGGGGCAGGGGGCGAATGAGCAGTTCTTC. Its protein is CASREGQGANEQFF.

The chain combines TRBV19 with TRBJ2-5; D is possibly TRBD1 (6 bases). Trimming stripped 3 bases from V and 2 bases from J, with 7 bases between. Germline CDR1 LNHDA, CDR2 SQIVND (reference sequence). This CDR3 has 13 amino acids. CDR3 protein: CASSIRGQETQYF. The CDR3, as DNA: TGTGCCAGTAGTATCAGGGGTCAAGAGACCCAGTACTTC.

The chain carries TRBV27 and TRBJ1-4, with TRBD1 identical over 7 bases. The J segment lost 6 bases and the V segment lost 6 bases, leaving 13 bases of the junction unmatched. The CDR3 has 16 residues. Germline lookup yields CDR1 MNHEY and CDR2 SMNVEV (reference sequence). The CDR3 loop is CASSRGAGQMYEKLFF. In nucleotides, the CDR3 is TGTGCCAGCAGCCGGGGGGCGGGACAGATGTATGAAAAACTGTTTTTT.

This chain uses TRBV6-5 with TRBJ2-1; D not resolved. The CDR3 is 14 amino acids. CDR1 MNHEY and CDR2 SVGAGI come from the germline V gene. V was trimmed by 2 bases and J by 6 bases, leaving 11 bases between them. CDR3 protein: CASSYQHFSNEQFF. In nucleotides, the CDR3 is TGTGCCAGCAGTTACCAACATTTCAGCAATGAGCAGTTCTTC.

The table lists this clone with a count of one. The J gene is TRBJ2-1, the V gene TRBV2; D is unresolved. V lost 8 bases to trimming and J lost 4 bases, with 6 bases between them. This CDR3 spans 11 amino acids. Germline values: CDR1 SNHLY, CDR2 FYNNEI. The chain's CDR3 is CASGEYNEQFF. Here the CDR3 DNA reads TGTGCCAGCGGGGAATACAATGAGCAGTTCTTC.

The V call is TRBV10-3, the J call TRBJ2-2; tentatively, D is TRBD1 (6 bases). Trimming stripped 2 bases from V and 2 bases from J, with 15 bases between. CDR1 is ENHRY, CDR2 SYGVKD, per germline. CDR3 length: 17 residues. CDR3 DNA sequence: TGTGCCATCAGTGAGCCACAGGGAAGAGGCAACACCGGGGAGCTGTTTTTT. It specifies CAISEPQGRGNTGELFF.

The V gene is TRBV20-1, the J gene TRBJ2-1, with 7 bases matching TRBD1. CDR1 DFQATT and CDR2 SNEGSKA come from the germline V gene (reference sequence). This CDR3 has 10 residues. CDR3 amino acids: CSGRGSEQFF. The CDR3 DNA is TGCAGCGGCAGGGGGAGTGAGCAGTTCTTC.